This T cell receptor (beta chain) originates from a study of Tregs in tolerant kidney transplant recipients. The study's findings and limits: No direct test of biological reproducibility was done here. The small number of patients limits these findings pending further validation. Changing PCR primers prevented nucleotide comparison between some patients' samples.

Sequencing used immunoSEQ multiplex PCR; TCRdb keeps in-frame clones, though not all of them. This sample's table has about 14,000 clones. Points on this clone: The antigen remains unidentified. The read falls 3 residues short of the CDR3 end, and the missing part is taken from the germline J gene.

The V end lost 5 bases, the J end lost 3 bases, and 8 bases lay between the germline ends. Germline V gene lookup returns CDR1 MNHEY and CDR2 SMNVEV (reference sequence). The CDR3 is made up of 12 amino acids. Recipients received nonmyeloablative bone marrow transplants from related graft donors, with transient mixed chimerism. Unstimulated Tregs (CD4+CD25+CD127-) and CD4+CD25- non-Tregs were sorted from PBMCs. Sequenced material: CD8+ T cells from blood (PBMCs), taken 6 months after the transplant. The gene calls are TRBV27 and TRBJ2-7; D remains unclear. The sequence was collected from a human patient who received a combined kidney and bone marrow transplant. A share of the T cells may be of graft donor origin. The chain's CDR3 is CASSGRNYEQYF. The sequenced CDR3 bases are TGTGCCAGCAGTGGGCGCAACTACGAG.